One sample yielded the 25 T cell receptor beta chains listed below, sequenced in a study of blood T cells in healthy people across ages (dated by TCRdb to the mid-2010s). The library was prepared using 5' RACE. TCRdb shows the sequencer as Illumina HiSeq 2500. A second PCR of roughly 7 to 11 cycles was run with a J-beta primer mix and a sample-barcoded 5' primer. TCRdb reanalyzed the raw reads on its own, using fastp at Q25 for trimming and MiXCR for clone calling, and kept in-frame beta chains. Each entry merges the rows of one CDR3 protein and shows their most common DNA and genes. The sample table contains about 770,000 distinct CDR3 sequences; only one count was recorded for around 45% of them. The top ten clonotypes cover approximately 19% of the sample. Input material: blood. These receptors all come from a man aged 60 to 75 in good health.

This clonotype was found a few times. The chain combines TRBV4-3 with TRBJ1-2, with D uncertain. V lost 1 base and J lost 3, with 6 bases in between. From germline, CDR1 is LGHNA and CDR2 YSLEER. This CDR3 contains 13 residues. The CDR3 loop is CASSQGVDYGYTF. The CDR3 bases are TGCGCCAGCAGCCAAGGGGTGGACTATGGCTACACCTTC.

The V gene is TRBV21-1, the J gene TRBJ2-5; whether TRBD1, the table's D call, matches the DNA was not checked. TRBV21-1 is given as a pseudogene. The CDR3 length is 14 residues. Here the CDR3 reads CASSKVTGVWTQYF. In DNA, the CDR3 is TGTGCCAGCAGCAAAGTGACAGGGGTCTGGACCCAGTACTTC.

This clonotype showed up just a few times. The genes are TRBV5-1 and TRBJ1-6; 10 bases match TRBD1. The V and J ends lost 2 bases and 8 bases, in that order; junction bases with no gene match: 1. The CDR3 runs 14 residues. The germline V gene has CDR1 SGHRS and CDR2 YFSETQ. CDR3 sequence (DNA): TGCGCCAGCAGCTTTGACAGGGGGCATTCACCCCTCCACTTT. It encodes CASSFDRGHSPLHF.

This clonotype was picked up a small number of times. The chain recombines TRBV11-2 with TRBJ1-1; D uncertain. With 5 bases removed from V and 5 bases from J, the gap between germline ends came to 6 bases. Germline values: CDR1 SGHAT, CDR2 FQNNGV. This CDR3 is 11 amino acids long. This CDR3 reads CASSRATEAFF. The DNA of the CDR3 is TGTGCCAGCAGCCGGGCGACTGAAGCTTTCTTT.

The table lists this clonotype with a few counts. V and J are TRBV18 and TRBJ1-2; TRBD1 matches 9 bases. Germline V gene sequence: CDR1 KGHSH, CDR2 LQKENI. This CDR3 is built from 14 residues. V dropped 3 bases and J dropped 7; count of bases not matched to a gene: 6. This CDR3 is CASSPSRTGAGYTF. As DNA, the CDR3 is TGTGCCAGCTCACCCAGCCGGACAGGGGCTGGCTACACCTTC. The entire variable domain, with the rest obtained from reference TRBV18 and TRBJ1-2, is as follows: NAGVMQNPRHLVRRRGQEARLRCSPMKGHSHVYWYRQLPEEGLKFMVYLQKENIIDESGMPKERFSAEFPKEGPSILRIQQVVRGDSAAYFCASSPSRTGAGYTFGSGTRLTVV.

The rearrangement uses TRBV29-1 and TRBJ1-4; D not certain. The CDR3 runs 14 residues. V dropped 6 bases and J dropped 3 bases, with 14 bases sitting between them. Per germline, CDR1 SQVTM and CDR2 ANQGSEA. The CDR3 bases are TGCAGCGTCGCCTTGCTCGCGTCTAATGAAAAACTGTTTTTT. Translation: CSVALLASNEKLFF.

The J gene is TRBJ2-7, the V gene TRBV3-1; no clear D gene. The CDR3 extends over 14 amino acids. CDR1 is LGHDT, CDR2 YNNKEL, per germline (reference sequence). Trimming left V 1 base short and J 4 bases short, with 11 bases between. CDR3 sequence (DNA): TGTGCCAGCAGCCAAGGGCCCGAAGGGTACGAGCAGTACTTC. Residues: CASSQGPEGYEQYF.

In its sample, this clonotype was seen a few times. This chain connects TRBV20-1 to TRBJ2-7; D gene unclear. The CDR3 extends over 13 amino acids. V lost 3 bases and J 4 bases, leaving 13 bases between the germline ends. Germline assignment: CDR1 DFQATT and CDR2 SNEGSKA (reference sequence). CDR3 protein: CSASQGSFYEQYF. CDR3 DNA: TGCAGTGCTAGCCAAGGAAGTTTTTACGAGCAGTACTTC.

Of note for this clonotype: An end of the junction differs from the germline gene, which may be a read error. The V and J genes are TRBV29-1 and TRBJ2-5; D gene unclear. The J call may not be correct, given that the DNA end is closer to TRBJ2-7. Germline-derived CDR1 and CDR2 are SQVTM and ANQGSEA. The CDR3 runs to 10 residues. DNA for the CDR3: TGCAACGTTTACGATAACGAGCAGTACTTC. Residues: CNVYDNEQYF.

This clonotype turned up a few times. The chain uses TRBV20-1 and TRBJ2-7; D could derive from TRBD1 or TRBD2 (5 bases each). TRBJ2-5 matches the DNA end more closely, so the J call is doubtful. Germline V gene lookup returns CDR1 DFQATT and CDR2 SNEGSKA (reference sequence). The length of the CDR3 is 13 residues. The chain's CDR3 is CSARPGGGETQYF. The CDR3 region has the DNA TGCAGTGCTAGACCCGGTGGGGGAGAGACCCAGTACTTC.

J is TRBJ1-1 and V is TRBV5-4; D is possibly TRBD1 (5 bases). V gave up 3 bases and J gave up 1 base, with 13 bases separating them. This CDR3 comprises 15 residues. CDR1 is SGHNT, CDR2 YYREEE, per germline (reference sequence). CDR3 residues: CASSWNPGTNTEAFF. CDR3 coding DNA: TGTGCCAGCAGCTGGAATCCAGGGACGAACACTGAAGCTTTCTTT. The full variable domain, with the rest looked up from reference TRBV5-4 and TRBJ1-1, is ETGVTQSPTHLIKTRGQQVTLRCSSQSGHNTVSWYQQALGQGPQFIFQYYREEENGRGNFPPRFSGLQFPNYSSELNVNALELDDSALYLCASSWNPGTNTEAFFGQGTRLTVV.

This sequence joins TRBV4-1 and TRBJ1-1; 7 bases line up with TRBD1. In germline, CDR1 is MGHRA, CDR2 YSYEKL. The J segment lost 2 bases and the V segment lost 0 bases, leaving 15 bases of the junction unmatched. The CDR3 is made up of 19 amino acids. In nucleotides, the CDR3 is TGCGCCAGCAGCCAAGAAAGGACAGGAGGACTGCATTACAACACTGAAGCTTTCTTT. It encodes CASSQERTGGLHYNTEAFF.

This clonotype occurred a few times. The rearrangement joins TRBV7-2 to TRBJ2-4; D might be TRBD2 (6 bases). The V end was cut by 1 base, the J end by 0 bases, with 13 bases between. Germline CDR1 SGHTA, CDR2 FQGNSA. The CDR3 length is 17 residues. The CDR3 DNA reads TGTGCCAGCAGCTTAGAGGCGGGGCGCATAGCCAAAAACATTCAGTACTTC. Residues: CASSLEAGRIAKNIQYF.

With regard to this clonotype: An end of the junction differs from the germline gene, which may be a read error. This chain connects TRBV10-3 to TRBJ2-6; 7 nucleotides align to TRBD1. In germline, CDR1 is ENHRY, CDR2 SYGVKD. There are 16 residues in the CDR3. CDR3 nucleotides: TGCGCCATCACCGGACAGGAAAGGGCTGGGGCCAACGTCCTGACTTTC. It encodes CAITGQERAGANVLTF.

The genes are TRBV6-1 and TRBJ2-7; D remains ambiguous. CDR3 length equals 16 residues. The germline V gene has CDR1 MNHNS and CDR2 SASEGT. Trimming pared 0 bases from V and 7 bases from J, leaving 19 bases between. In nucleotides, the CDR3 is TGTGCCAGCAGTGAAGCGCTTAGGTGGGTAGCTGAAGAGCAGTACTTC. This sequence encodes CASSEALRWVAEEQYF.

This chain connects TRBV12-3 or TRBV12-4 to TRBJ1-1, with a possible D match to TRBD1 (5 bases). The CDR3 contains 17 residues. The V gene lost 7 bases and the J gene lost 3 bases, with 24 bases spanning the gap. CDR3 sequence reads: CASTTRQNHRGDTEAFF. The CDR3 DNA reads TGTGCCAGCACTACTCGACAGAACCACCGCGGGGACACTGAAGCTTTCTTT.

This clonotype was found a few times. J is TRBJ2-2 and V is TRBV12-3 or TRBV12-4; possible D gene TRBD2, 6 bases. This CDR3 spans 16 amino acids. V was pared by 3 bases and J by 3 bases, with 14 bases between. The CDR3 nucleotides are TGTGCCAGCAGTTTCCAAACCGGGGGAGACACCGGGGAGCTGTTTTTT. Amino acids: CASSFQTGGDTGELFF.

This clonotype was found a few times. The chain uses TRBV27 and TRBJ2-5; 11 nucleotides agree with TRBD2. The germline gives CDR1 MNHEY, CDR2 SMNVEV (reference sequence). The CDR3 has 15 residues. With 7 bases clipped from V and 5 bases from J, the junction kept 9 bases outside the gene matches. The CDR3 bases are TGTGCCAGCATGCCTAGCGGGGGGCCTTCGGAGACCCAGTACTTC. This sequence encodes CASMPSGGPSETQYF.

This clonotype appeared many times. This sequence joins TRBV29-1 and TRBJ2-1; D is perhaps TRBD2 (6 bases). CDR1 is SQVTM and CDR2 is ANQGSEA in the germline V gene. CDR3 length: 13 amino acids. V lost 6 bases and J lost 3, with 12 bases in between. CDR3 sequence (DNA): TGCAGCGTCCGTGGGGGGATCTACAATGAGCAGTTCTTC. It codes for CSVRGGIYNEQFF.

The genes are TRBV12-3 or TRBV12-4 and TRBJ2-1, with D maybe TRBD2 (7 bases). The CDR3 sequence is 15 residues long. The ends were cut back, 7 bases at V and 3 bases at J, with 16 bases in the middle. CDR3 loop: CASIQGRGGYNEQFF. The CDR3, as DNA: TGTGCCAGCATTCAAGGGAGGGGGGGCTACAATGAGCAGTTCTTC.

Turning to this clonotype: At one end the junction does not follow the germline gene, possibly because of a read error. This rearrangement joins TRBV7-2 to TRBJ2-4; perhaps D is TRBD1 or TRBD2 (5 bases each). Looked up from germline, CDR1 is SGHTA and CDR2 is FQGNSA. The CDR3 contains 16 residues. The CDR3 nucleotides are TGTGCCAGCAACTTAGCCGGGACCGTTGAGGGAAACATTCAGTACTTC. It is translated as CASNLAGTVEGNIQYF.

The chain has TRBV20-1 and TRBJ2-2; maybe TRBD1 (6 bases). V shed 6 bases and J shed 0 bases, with 20 bases lying between them. CDR1 and CDR2 (germline): DFQATT, SNEGSKA (reference sequence). The CDR3 loop spans 17 amino acids. The CDR3 loop is CSATGPLRIANTGELFF. The CDR3 DNA reads as TGCAGTGCCACAGGGCCGCTGCGTATTGCGAACACCGGGGAGCTGTTTTTT.

This clonotype occurred once. This chain uses TRBV9 with TRBJ1-1, with D perhaps TRBD1 (5 bases). Looked up from germline, CDR1 is SGDLS and CDR2 is YYNGEE. There are 14 residues in the CDR3. V gave up 2 bases and J gave up 1 base, with 9 bases separating them. CDR3 DNA sequence: TGTGCCAGCAGCGTCGGACACCCGAACACTGAAGCTTTCTTT. It is translated as CASSVGHPNTEAFF. Filled out from reference TRBV9 and TRBJ1-1, the complete variable domain reads DSGVTQTPKHLITATGQRVTLRCSPRSGDLSVYWYQQSLDQGLQFLIQYYNGEERAKGNILERFSAQQFPDLHSELNLSSLELGDSALYFCASSVGHPNTEAFFGQGTRLTVV.

The chain combines TRBV7-9 with TRBJ2-1, with TRBD1 identical over 9 bases. CDR3 length: 15 amino acids. Germline CDR1 SEHNR, CDR2 FQNEAQ (reference sequence). V lost 3 bases, J lost 7 bases, and 7 bases stayed unmatched. CDR3 DNA: TGTGCCAGCAGCTTGGTGGGACAGGGTATGAATGAGCAGTTCTTC. Its protein is CASSLVGQGMNEQFF.

This clonotype was counted a few times. V is TRBV20-1 and J is TRBJ1-2, with a tentative D call TRBD1 (6 bases). CDR1 is DFQATT, CDR2 SNEGSKA, per germline (reference sequence). CDR3 size: 14 residues. V was cut by 4 bases and J by 4 bases, with 16 bases left in between. CDR3 coding DNA: TGCAGTGCTACCCAGCGGGGAGGGGGCTATGGCTACACCTTC. Its translation is CSATQRGGGYGYTF.